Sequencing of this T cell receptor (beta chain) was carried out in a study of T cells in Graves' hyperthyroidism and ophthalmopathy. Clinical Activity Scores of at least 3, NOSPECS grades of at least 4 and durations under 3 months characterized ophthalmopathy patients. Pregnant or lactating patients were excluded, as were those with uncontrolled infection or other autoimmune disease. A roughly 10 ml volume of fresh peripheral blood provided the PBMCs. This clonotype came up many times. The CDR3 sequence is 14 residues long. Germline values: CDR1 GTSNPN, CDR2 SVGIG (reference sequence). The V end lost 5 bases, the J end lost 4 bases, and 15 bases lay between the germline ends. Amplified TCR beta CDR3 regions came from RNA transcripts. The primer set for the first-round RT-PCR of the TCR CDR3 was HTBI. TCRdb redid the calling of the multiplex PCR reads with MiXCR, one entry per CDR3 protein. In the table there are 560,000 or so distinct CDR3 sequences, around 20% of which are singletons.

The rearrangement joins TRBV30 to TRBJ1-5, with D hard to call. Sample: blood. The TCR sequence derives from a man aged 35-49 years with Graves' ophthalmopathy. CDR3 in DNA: TGTGCCTGGGCAGTCCGAGGGCGTAATCAGCCCCAGCATTTT. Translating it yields CAWAVRGRNQPQHF.